This entry describes one T cell receptor beta chain. The antigen this receptor binds is unknown. No base quality information exists; no much larger clone differs at one position. The CDR3 spans 15 residues, from the cysteine through the phenylalanine. Only CDR3 DNA is held: 45 bases, read in frame from base 1. In the germline V gene, CDR1 corresponds to SGHRS and CDR2 to YFSETQ. V and J are truncated by 0 bases and 2 bases respectively, leaving an intervening sequence of 10 bases. This sample is drawn from a study of spatial heterogeneity in lung cancer (dated by TCRdb to about 2019). Context from the whole study: Beta-chain transcripts were consistently detected in greater numbers than alpha-chain transcripts, which likely reflects a higher abundance of beta-chain transcripts. In the raw uncorrected reads, each unique combination of TCR and UMI appeared more than ten times on average. The study quantitatively compared TCR alpha and beta repertoires across multiple tumor regions, matched nontumor lung and blood in non-small cell lung cancer. Nonsynonymous mutation counts, determined by whole-exome sequencing of tumor tissue, were related to TCR repertoire features. At surgery, both alpha and beta chains were TCR-sequenced in over 200 tumor regions, fewer than 85 matched nontumor lung samples and 50 to 60 PBMC samples. The full study reports these points: Ubiquitous expanded tumor TCRs were found in blood more often at tumor resection than at routine follow-up. Additional single-cell paired TCR alpha and beta sequencing was considered necessary to confirm, at a functional level, the hypothesis that regional TCRs recognize regional mutations.

The time point label corresponds to: sample taken at primary tumor resection. TCR sequencing used whole RNA extracted from tumor and nontumor lung tissue, or from cryopreserved PBMC samples, without cell sorting. The donors were 60 to 80 patients from the lung TRACERx cohort who had early-stage, untreated non-small cell lung cancer. Patients were selected for TCR sequencing only if sufficient RNA was available from at least two tumor regions. Libraries were made using 5' RACE. TCRdb records NextSeq 500 as the sequencer. In the TCR library protocol, a unique molecular identifier was attached to each TCR cDNA molecule so that PCR and sequencing errors could be corrected. Per the source publication's procedure: Decombinator tools were used for TCR identification, UMI-based error correction and CDR3 extraction. TCRs above a frequency of 2 per 1,000, corresponding to the top 1% of the tumor frequency distribution, were defined as expanded. Renyi diversity was computed with the R vegan package after each repertoire had been subsampled 100 times to 5,000 TCRs. CDR3 similarity networks were built from amino acid triplet string-kernel similarity, connecting CDR3s with pairwise similarity above 0.82. The raw public reads went through TCRdb reprocessing: fastp at Q25, MiXCR clone calling, in-frame beta chains kept. Records with the same CDR3 protein are collapsed into one entry carrying the most frequent genes and DNA. TCRdb's processing, not the study's, gives the V and J calls here. This sample comprises more than 15,000 distinct CDR3 sequences, around 21% of them detected only once. Under 20% of the sample rests with the top ten.

The source is a female donor with early-stage non-small cell lung cancer. Sequenced here: PBMCs, sampled at surgery. The chain is encoded by TRBV5-1 joined to TRBJ2-3; tentative D gene TRBD1, with 5 bases matching. The bases are TGCGCCAGCAGCTTGGTCCAGGGCCCCACAGATACGCAGTATTTT. It encodes CASSLVQGPTDTQYF.